A selection of T cell receptor beta chains follows, all from one sample in a study of molecular identifiers for immune sequencing clone quantification. TCRdb recomputed calls from the PCR reads with MiXCR, one row per CDR3 protein. The sample consists of about 54,000 distinct CDR3 sequences, under 30% of them appearing once. The sequenced sample consisted of naive CD8+ T cells from blood, with Jurkat cell RNA spiked in. Receptors originate from a human donor in good health. Some libraries in this study had Jurkat cell RNA spiked in. Each CDR3 is given with its conserved first and last residue. Fields, in order: D gene, clone size, V gene, J gene, CDR3 DNA, CDR3 protein. A D gene is named only where the DNA matches it firmly. Some rows have no size entry. The others give once, few or many, or a class for an expanded clone.

D gene: .
clone size: .
V gene: TRBV2
J gene: TRBJ1-4
CDR3 DNA: TGTGCCAGCAGTCCAGGGGCAGCGACTTATGATAAACTGTTTTTT
CDR3 protein: CASSPGAATYDKLFF

D gene: .
clone size: .
V gene: TRBV7-9
J gene: TRBJ1-1
CDR3 DNA: TGTGCCAGCAGCCCCCAGGATCTTCAAGCTTTCTTT
CDR3 protein: CASSPQDLQAFF

D gene: TRBD1
clone size: many
V gene: TRBV7-9
J gene: TRBJ1-1
CDR3 DNA: TGTGCCAGCAGCACCCGACAGGGAAAGGCTGAAGCTTTCTTT
CDR3 protein: CASSTRQGKAEAFF

D gene: TRBD1
clone size: many
V gene: TRBV4-3
J gene: TRBJ1-1
CDR3 DNA: TGCGCCAGCAGCCAAGAACCGGGACAGACGAACACTGAAGCTTTCTTT
CDR3 protein: CASSQEPGQTNTEAFF

D gene: .
clone size: .
V gene: TRBV18
J gene: TRBJ1-1
CDR3 DNA: TGTGCCAGCCCACCACCGGACAGGAACACTGAAGCTTTCTTT
CDR3 protein: CASPPPDRNTEAFF

D gene: .
clone size: many
V gene: TRBV30
J gene: TRBJ1-1
CDR3 DNA: TGTGCCTGGAGCCAGGGACGGCTGAACACTGAAGCTTTCTTT
CDR3 protein: CAWSQGRLNTEAFF

D gene: .
clone size: many
V gene: TRBV7-9
J gene: TRBJ2-3
CDR3 DNA: TGTGCCAGCAGCTTAGCCGTAGATACGCAGTATTTT
CDR3 protein: CASSLAVDTQYF

D gene: .
clone size: many
V gene: TRBV2
J gene: TRBJ1-1
CDR3 DNA: TGTGCCAGCAGTGAAGAGGGGCAGGGTCAGGACACTGAAGCTTTCTTT
CDR3 protein: CASSEEGQGQDTEAFF

D gene: .
clone size: many
V gene: TRBV20-1
J gene: TRBJ2-5
CDR3 DNA: TGCAGTGCTCAACCCGGGACCCAAATCCAAGAGACCCAGTACTTC
CDR3 protein: CSAQPGTQIQETQYF

D gene: TRBD2
clone size: few
V gene: TRBV11-3
J gene: TRBJ2-1
CDR3 DNA: TGTGCCAGCAGCTTACGGGGGGGGTCCTACAATGAGCAGTTCTTC
CDR3 protein: CASSLRGGSYNEQFF

D gene: .
clone size: many
V gene: TRBV28
J gene: TRBJ2-5
CDR3 DNA: TGTGCCAGCAGTTCCTCGGACACGATCTCCGACCAGTACTTC
CDR3 protein: CASSSSDTISDQYF

D gene: .
clone size: many
V gene: TRBV28
J gene: TRBJ2-3
CDR3 DNA: TGTGCCAGCAGTTTATTGGTAGGGACCACAGATACGCAGTATTTT
CDR3 protein: CASSLLVGTTDTQYF

D gene: .
clone size: many
V gene: TRBV29-1
J gene: TRBJ2-2
CDR3 DNA: TGCAGCGTTGAAGTACTCAACACCGGGGAGCTGTTTTTT
CDR3 protein: CSVEVLNTGELFF

D gene: TRBD2
clone size: many
V gene: TRBV30
J gene: TRBJ2-7
CDR3 DNA: TGTGCCTGGAGCGCCCTGACCGGGACTAGAGCCTACGAGCAGTACTTC
CDR3 protein: CAWSALTGTRAYEQYF

D gene: .
clone size: .
V gene: TRBV29-1
J gene: TRBJ1-2
CDR3 DNA: TGCAGCGTTGAAGACTCGCTAAACTACACCTTC
CDR3 protein: CSVEDSLNYTF

D gene: TRBD2
clone size: few
V gene: TRBV20-1
J gene: TRBJ2-3
CDR3 DNA: TGCAGTGCTAGAGATGTGACTAGCGGGAGGGCCGTGTTAAGCACAGATACGCAGTATTTT
CDR3 protein: CSARDVTSGRAVLSTDTQYF

D gene: .
clone size: .
V gene: TRBV14
J gene: TRBJ2-5
CDR3 DNA: TGTGCCAGCAGCCAAGATAGGAGACAGCTCCAAGCGACCCAGTACTTC
CDR3 protein: CASSQDRRQLQATQYF

D gene: .
clone size: many
V gene: TRBV28
J gene: TRBJ1-1
CDR3 DNA: TGTGCCAGCAGTTTTCTGGCAGGGGAAATGAACACTGAAGCTTTCTTT
CDR3 protein: CASSFLAGEMNTEAFF

D gene: .
clone size: few
V gene: TRBV4-3
J gene: TRBJ2-7
CDR3 DNA: TGCGCCAGCAGCCAAGGGACAGACTCCTACGAGCAGTACTTC
CDR3 protein: CASSQGTDSYEQYF

D gene: .
clone size: many
V gene: TRBV29-1
J gene: TRBJ2-7
CDR3 DNA: TGCAGCGTTTGGGGGTTTACGAGTGAGCAGTACTTC
CDR3 protein: CSVWGFTSEQYF

D gene: TRBD2
clone size: many
V gene: TRBV3-1
J gene: TRBJ2-2
CDR3 DNA: TGTGCCAGCAGACCCCCCCCCTTTAGCGGGGCGAACACCGGGGAGCTGTTTTTT
CDR3 protein: CASRPPPFSGANTGELFF

D gene: .
clone size: many
V gene: TRBV6-2/TRBV6-3
J gene: TRBJ1-5
CDR3 DNA: TGTGCCACCAAACCGGGGGGCAGTCAGCCCCAGCATTTT
CDR3 protein: CATKPGGSQPQHF

D gene: .
clone size: many
V gene: TRBV3-2
J gene: TRBJ2-4
CDR3 DNA: TGTGCCAGCAGCCAAGGACTAGGAGATTTCGAAAACATTCAGTACTTC
CDR3 protein: CASSQGLGDFENIQYF

D gene: TRBD2
clone size: many
V gene: TRBV23-1
J gene: TRBJ2-7
CDR3 DNA: TGCGCCAGCAGTCCCGGACTAGCGCCTTCCGAGCAGTACTTC
CDR3 protein: CASSPGLAPSEQYF

D gene: .
clone size: many
V gene: TRBV19
J gene: TRBJ1-3
CDR3 DNA: TGTGCCAGTGTCCGGACAAGCTCTGGAAACACCATATATTTT
CDR3 protein: CASVRTSSGNTIYF

D gene: .
clone size: many
V gene: TRBV5-6
J gene: TRBJ2-7
CDR3 DNA: TGTGCCAGCAGCTCCGTCTACGAGCAGTACTTC
CDR3 protein: CASSSVYEQYF

D gene: .
clone size: many
V gene: TRBV7-9
J gene: TRBJ2-7
CDR3 DNA: TGTGCCAGCAGCCACTCAGGGAACTCCTACGAGCAGTACTTC
CDR3 protein: CASSHSGNSYEQYF

D gene: .
clone size: many
V gene: TRBV20-1
J gene: TRBJ1-1
CDR3 DNA: TGCAGTCGCACCGGGACGGCCCTCACTGAAGCTTTCTTT
CDR3 protein: CSRTGTALTEAFF

D gene: .
clone size: few
V gene: TRBV29-1
J gene: TRBJ1-4
CDR3 DNA: TGCAGCGTTGAAGGGGGAGGCGAAAAACTGTTTTTT
CDR3 protein: CSVEGGGEKLFF

D gene: TRBD1
clone size: many
V gene: TRBV5-1
J gene: TRBJ1-1
CDR3 DNA: TGCGCCAGCACTCATAGGACAGGTCACACTGAAGCTTTCTTT
CDR3 protein: CASTHRTGHTEAFF

D gene: TRBD2
clone size: many
V gene: TRBV29-1
J gene: TRBJ2-3
CDR3 DNA: TGCAGCGCCGACGGGGGGGCCCTAGATACGCAGTATTTT
CDR3 protein: CSADGGALDTQYF

D gene: .
clone size: many
V gene: TRBV7-9
J gene: TRBJ2-3
CDR3 DNA: TGTGCCAGCAGCTTAGGACACTCACGCACAGATACGCAGTATTTT
CDR3 protein: CASSLGHSRTDTQYF

D gene: TRBD1
clone size: many
V gene: TRBV7-3
J gene: TRBJ1-1
CDR3 DNA: TGTGCCAGCAGCTTATACGGGCAGGGGGCCGGCGAGAACACTGAAGCTTTCTTT
CDR3 protein: CASSLYGQGAGENTEAFF

D gene: TRBD1
clone size: few
V gene: TRBV2
J gene: TRBJ2-7
CDR3 DNA: TGTGCCAGCAGTGAAGCCCGACAGGGCCTCTCCTACGAGCAGTACTTC
CDR3 protein: CASSEARQGLSYEQYF

D gene: TRBD1
clone size: .
V gene: TRBV27
J gene: TRBJ2-5
CDR3 DNA: TGTGCCAGCAGCATTTCAGGGGGCCCAGAGACCCAGTACTTC
CDR3 protein: CASSISGGPETQYF